This passage covers 18 T cell receptor beta chains from one sample sequenced in a study of T cells in Graves' hyperthyroidism and ophthalmopathy. Authors of the study amplified TCR beta CDR3 regions from RNA transcripts. Primed by the HTBI set, a first-round RT-PCR was run on the TCR CDR3. TCRdb redid the calling of the multiplex PCR reads with MiXCR, one entry per CDR3 protein. This table holds approximately 600,000 distinct CDR3 sequences, roughly 20% found once. The sample taken for sequencing was blood. These receptors were obtained from a man between 25 and 39 years old with Graves' ophthalmopathy.

The chain is built from TRBV12-3 or TRBV12-4 and TRBJ2-5; 7 positions match TRBD2. CDR3 length: 14 amino acids. With 4 bases clipped from V and 5 bases from J, the junction kept 7 bases outside the gene matches. CDR3 nucleotides: TGTGCCAGCAGTTCCGGACTAGTCCAGGAGACCCAGTACTTC. It is translated as CASSSGLVQETQYF.

For this clonotype: A much larger clone sits a single nucleotide away, making a read error possible. The gene calls are TRBV11-3 and TRBJ2-5; D may match TRBD1 or TRBD2 (5 bases each). In germline, CDR1 is SGHNT, CDR2 YENEEA. This CDR3 region has 15 residues. The CDR3 nucleotides are TGTGCCAGCAGCTCCCCATTGTGGGACGGAGAGGCCCAGTACTTC. Translated: CASSSPLWDGEAQYF.

This clonotype was seen only a few times. The chain couples TRBV2 to TRBJ2-3; maybe TRBD2 (6 bases). The CDR3 has 13 amino acids. Germline V CDR1 and CDR2: SNHLY, FYNNEI. Trimming took off 9 bases at V and 2 bases at J, with 12 bases between the two ends. The CDR3 DNA reads as TGTGCCAGGGGGGGACCGATCACAGATACGCAGTATTTT. It codes for CARGGPITDTQYF.

This clonotype was detected only a few times. J is TRBJ2-5 and V is TRBV20-1; 7 bases are shared with TRBD2. CDR1 and CDR2 from the germline V gene are DFQATT and SNEGSKA (reference sequence). V shed 1 base and J 4 bases; nucleotides not matched to a gene: 15. The CDR3 sequence is 17 residues long. The CDR3 nucleotides read TGCAGTGCTAGAGTGGGGAGGGCGCGGGAACGAGGAGAGACCCAGTACTTC. Its translation: CSARVGRARERGETQYF.

This clonotype was detected many times. The rearrangement joins TRBV18 to TRBJ2-5; maybe TRBD1 (5 bases). Germline values: CDR1 KGHSH, CDR2 LQKENI. This CDR3 contains 15 residues. V was pared by 5 bases and J by 4 bases, with 17 bases between. Written as DNA, the CDR3 is TGTGCCAGCTCAAAGGGGTTTTCGACGGGAGAGACCCAGTACTTC. This encodes CASSKGFSTGETQYF.

On this clonotype itself: A read error is possible here, since a much larger clone lies one base away. The V and J genes are TRBV7-3 and TRBJ1-1; 7 bases align to TRBD1. The CDR3 loop spans 15 amino acids. The germline V gene encodes CDR1 SGHTA and CDR2 FQGTGA. CDR3 protein: CASSLSGGLDTEASF. The DNA of the CDR3 is TGTGCCAGCAGCCTATCAGGGGGGCTGGACACTGAAGCTTCCTTT.

V is TRBV10-3 and J is TRBJ2-5; 7 bases map to TRBD2. CDR3 length: 12 residues. J lost 9 bases, V lost 4 bases, and 5 bases had no gene match. Germline-derived CDR1 and CDR2 are ENHRY and SYGVKD. The CDR3 region is CAISAISGSQYF. CDR3 nucleotide sequence: TGTGCCATCAGTGCGATTAGCGGGTCCCAGTACTTC.

The chain employs TRBV2 and TRBJ1-3; D is undetermined. The CDR3 contains 14 residues. The germline CDR1 and CDR2 sequences are SNHLY and FYNNEI. V lost 6 bases and J 0 bases, leaving 9 bases between the germline ends. The DNA of the CDR3 is TGTGCCAGCAGACCGGAGACCTCTGGAAACACCATATATTTT. Its protein is CASRPETSGNTIYF.

In its sample, this clonotype was seen once. This rearrangement joins TRBV7-9 to TRBJ2-7; TRBD1 might be the D (6 bases). The CDR3 runs 15 residues. V lost 5 bases and J 0 bases, leaving 14 bases between the germline ends. CDR1 and CDR2 from the germline V gene are SEHNR and FQNEAQ (reference sequence). CDR3 loop: CASSNAGVSSYEQYF. The CDR3 DNA reads TGTGCCAGCAGCAACGCAGGGGTTAGCTCCTACGAGCAGTACTTC.

CDR3 loop: CASRSTGPGSYTF. As DNA, the CDR3 is TGTGCCAGCAGATCGACAGGTCCAGGCAGCTACACCTTC. This chain connects TRBV12-3 or TRBV12-4 to TRBJ1-2, with D perhaps matching TRBD1 (6 bases). The CDR3 consists of 13 residues. Trimming left V 6 bases short and J 9 bases short, with 17 bases between.

This clonotype was seen only a few times. The chain carries TRBV10-3 and TRBJ2-7; the match to TRBD2 covers 12 bases. The V gene's germline CDR1 is ENHRY and CDR2 SYGVKD. The CDR3 contains 15 residues. V shed 4 bases, J shed 2 bases, and the junction held 3 bases outside the gene matches. CDR3 amino acids: CAISGTSGTPYEQYF. The DNA of the CDR3 is TGTGCCATCAGTGGGACTAGCGGGACCCCCTACGAGCAGTACTTC.

This clonotype was seen a few times. V and J are TRBV7-2 and TRBJ1-2, with no clear D. There are 12 residues in the CDR3. Trimming left V 5 bases short and J 8 bases short, with 12 bases between. CDR1 and CDR2 from the germline V gene are SGHTA and FQGNSA. The CDR3 here is CASSPWREGYTF. DNA for the CDR3: TGTGCCAGCAGCCCGTGGAGGGAGGGCTACACCTTC.

The chain uses TRBV20-1 and TRBJ2-3; a weak D match, TRBD2 (5 bases). This CDR3 is built from 14 residues. Trimming left V 3 bases short and J 2 bases short, with 12 bases between. Germline values: CDR1 DFQATT, CDR2 SNEGSKA (reference sequence). CDR3: CSASQWELTDTQYF. The CDR3 bases are TGCAGTGCTAGTCAGTGGGAGCTCACAGATACGCAGTATTTT.

This chain joins TRBV20-1 and TRBJ2-1; 9 bases match TRBD2. The CDR3 is made up of 14 amino acids. V was pared by 5 bases and J by 6 bases, with 8 bases of the junction left unmatched. Germline CDR1 DFQATT, CDR2 SNEGSKA (reference sequence). CDR3: CSAPTPAGGNEQFF. CDR3 nucleotide sequence: TGCAGTGCTCCGACCCCAGCGGGGGGCAATGAGCAGTTCTTC.

This clonotype was found many times. The chain combines TRBV7-9 with TRBJ2-7; 9 nucleotides align to TRBD2. Per germline, CDR1 SEHNR and CDR2 FQNEAQ (reference sequence). The CDR3 is 16 residues long. V shed 4 bases, J shed 6 bases, and the junction held 13 bases outside the gene matches. This CDR3 reads CASSSTGVGLALEQYF. The CDR3 DNA follows: TGTGCCAGCAGCTCAACAGGGGTAGGACTAGCGCTCGAGCAGTACTTC.

Ten or more counts support this clonotype. The chain employs TRBV5-1 and TRBJ2-1, with 11 bases fitting TRBD2. From germline, CDR1 is SGHRS and CDR2 YFSETQ. Trimming removed 1 base from V and 4 bases from J; junction bases left unmatched: 7. This CDR3 has 17 amino acids. The CDR3 DNA is TGCGCCAGCAGCTTGTCTTCGACTAGCGGGAATTACAATGAGCAGTTCTTC. Protein sequence: CASSLSSTSGNYNEQFF.

This chain's CDR3 is CASSVSTLTNTGELFF. The DNA of the CDR3 is TGTGCCAGCAGTGTATCCACTCTAACGAACACCGGGGAGCTGTTTTTT. The V and J genes are TRBV6-1 and TRBJ2-2; D uncertain. The CDR3 spans 16 residues. Germline CDR1 reads MNHNS; CDR2 reads SASEGT. Between the trimmed V and J ends, which lost 4 bases and 0 bases, there was a span of 12 bases.

This clonotype was found a few times. V gene TRBV13 combines with J gene TRBJ1-5, with D perhaps matching TRBD1 (6 bases). The germline gives CDR1 PRHDT, CDR2 FYEKMQ (reference sequence). Trimming took 0 bases from V and 7 from J, leaving 13 bases between them. This CDR3 is built from 15 residues. In nucleotides, the CDR3 is TGTGCCAGCAGCTTAGGAGGGGGAGGAGGGCAGCCCCAGCATTTT. Protein sequence: CASSLGGGGGQPQHF.